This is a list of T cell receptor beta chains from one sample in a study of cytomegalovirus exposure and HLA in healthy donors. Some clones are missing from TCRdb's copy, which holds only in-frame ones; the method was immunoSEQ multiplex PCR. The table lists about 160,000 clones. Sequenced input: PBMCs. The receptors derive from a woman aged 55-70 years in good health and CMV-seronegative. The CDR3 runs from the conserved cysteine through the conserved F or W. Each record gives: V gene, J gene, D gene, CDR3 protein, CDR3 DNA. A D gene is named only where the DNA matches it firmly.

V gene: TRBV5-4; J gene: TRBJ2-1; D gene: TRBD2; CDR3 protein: CASSLAVAGYNEQFF; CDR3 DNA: TGTGCCAGCAGCTTGGCGGTAGCGGGATACAATGAGCAGTTCTTC
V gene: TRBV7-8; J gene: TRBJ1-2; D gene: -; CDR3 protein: CASSTRQPANYGYTF; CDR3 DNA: TGTGCCAGCAGCACGCGACAGCCAGCTAACTATGGCTACACCTTC
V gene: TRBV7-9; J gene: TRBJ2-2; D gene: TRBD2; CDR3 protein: CASSLARPGGNTGELFF; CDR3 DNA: TGTGCCAGCAGCTTAGCGAGGCCGGGGGGAAACACCGGGGAGCTGTTTTTT
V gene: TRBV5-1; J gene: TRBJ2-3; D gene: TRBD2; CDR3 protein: CASSRLAGGHSTDTQYF; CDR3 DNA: TGCGCCAGCAGCCGACTAGCGGGGGGACACAGCACAGATACGCAGTATTTT
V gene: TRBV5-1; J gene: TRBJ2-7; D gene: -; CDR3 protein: CASSPEGHGGQYF; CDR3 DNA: TGCGCCAGCAGCCCCGAGGGGCACGGGGGGCAGTACTTC
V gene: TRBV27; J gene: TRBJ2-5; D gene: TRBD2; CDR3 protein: CASTPLGTSGNQETQYF; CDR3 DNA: TGTGCCAGCACTCCTTTAGGGACTAGCGGGAATCAAGAGACCCAGTACTTC
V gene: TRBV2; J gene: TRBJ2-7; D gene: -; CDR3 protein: CASNGGGVLYEQYF; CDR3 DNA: TGTGCCAGCAATGGAGGGGGGGTGCTGTACGAGCAGTACTTC
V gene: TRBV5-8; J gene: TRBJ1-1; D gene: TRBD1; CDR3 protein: CASSFQGGEGAFF; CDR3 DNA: TGTGCCAGCAGCTTTCAAGGGGGCGAAGGAGCTTTCTTT
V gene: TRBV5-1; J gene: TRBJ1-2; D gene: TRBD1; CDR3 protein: CASSISGTGNYGYTF; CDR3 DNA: TGCGCCAGCAGCATATCCGGGACAGGGAACTATGGCTACACCTTC
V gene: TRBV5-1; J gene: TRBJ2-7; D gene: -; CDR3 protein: CASSRQAPYEQYF; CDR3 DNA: TGCGCCAGCAGCCGACAGGCCCCCTACGAGCAGTACTTC
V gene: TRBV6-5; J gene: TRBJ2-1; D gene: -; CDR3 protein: CASSFTSYNEQFF; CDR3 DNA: TGTGCCAGCAGTTTTACGAGTTACAATGAGCAGTTCTTC
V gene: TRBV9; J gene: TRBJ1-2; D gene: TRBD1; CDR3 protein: CASSVAGTGGNYGYTF; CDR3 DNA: TGTGCCAGCAGCGTAGCGGGGACAGGGGGCAACTATGGCTACACCTTC
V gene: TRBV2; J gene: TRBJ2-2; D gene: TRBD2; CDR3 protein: CASSEETSYYTGELFF; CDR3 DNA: TGTGCCAGCAGTGAAGAGACTAGCTACTACACCGGGGAGCTGTTTTTT
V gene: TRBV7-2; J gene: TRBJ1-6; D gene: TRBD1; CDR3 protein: CASSLPGTANSPLHF; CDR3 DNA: TGTGCCAGCAGCTTACCCGGGACAGCTAATTCACCCCTCCACTTT
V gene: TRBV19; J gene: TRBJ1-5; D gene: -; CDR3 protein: CASSMGTGRVQPQHF; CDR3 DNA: TGTGCCAGTAGTATGGGTACAGGGAGGGTTCAGCCCCAGCATTTT
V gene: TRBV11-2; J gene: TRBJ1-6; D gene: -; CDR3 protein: CASSPVPGGTNSPLHF; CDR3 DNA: TGTGCCAGCAGCCCAGTTCCCGGGGGAACGAATTCACCCCTCCACTTT
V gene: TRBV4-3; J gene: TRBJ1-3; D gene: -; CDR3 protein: CASSPPIGNTIYF; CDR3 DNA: TGCGCCAGCAGCCCCCCTATCGGAAACACCATATATTTT
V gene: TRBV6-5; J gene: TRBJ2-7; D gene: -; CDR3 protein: CASSYSIEGSSYEQYF; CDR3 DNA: TGTGCCAGTAGTTACTCGATCGAGGGAAGCTCCTACGAGCAGTACTTC
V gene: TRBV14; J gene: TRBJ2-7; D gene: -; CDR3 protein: CASSQDLRVSYEQYF; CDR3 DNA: TGTGCCAGCAGCCAAGATTTGAGAGTTTCCTACGAGCAGTACTTC
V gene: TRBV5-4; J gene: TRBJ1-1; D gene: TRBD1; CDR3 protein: CASSSRTGNTEAFF; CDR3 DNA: TGTGCCAGCAGCTCCCGGACAGGTAACACTGAAGCTTTCTTT
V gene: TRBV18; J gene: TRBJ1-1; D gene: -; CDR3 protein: CASSLASMNTEAFF; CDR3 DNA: TGTGCCAGCTCACTAGCCTCTATGAACACTGAAGCTTTCTTT
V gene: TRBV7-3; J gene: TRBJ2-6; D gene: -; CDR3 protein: CASSLIPTGLPSSGANVLTF; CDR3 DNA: TGTGCCAGCAGCTTAATCCCGACAGGCCTACCAAGCTCTGGGGCCAACGTCCTGACTTTC
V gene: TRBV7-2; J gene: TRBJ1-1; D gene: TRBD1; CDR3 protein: CASSFRQGATEAFF; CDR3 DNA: TGTGCCAGCAGCTTTAGACAGGGGGCGACTGAAGCTTTCTTT
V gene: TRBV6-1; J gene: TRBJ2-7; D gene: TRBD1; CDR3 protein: CASRRGDRGLYEQYF; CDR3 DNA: TGTGCCAGCAGGAGGGGGGACAGGGGGCTCTACGAGCAGTACTTC
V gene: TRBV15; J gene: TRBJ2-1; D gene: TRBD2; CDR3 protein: CATSRRSGGSYNEQFF; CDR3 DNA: TGTGCCACCAGCAGACGGAGCGGGGGCTCCTACAATGAGCAGTTCTTC
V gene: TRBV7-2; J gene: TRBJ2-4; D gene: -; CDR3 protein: CASSLGVGRDKNIQYF; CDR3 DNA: TGTGCCAGCAGCTTAGGGGTAGGGCGGGACAAAAACATTCAGTACTTC
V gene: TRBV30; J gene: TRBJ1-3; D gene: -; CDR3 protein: CAWRTVNPGNTIYF; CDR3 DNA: TGTGCCTGGAGAACGGTCAACCCTGGAAACACCATATATTTT